This TCR beta chain was observed in a study of cytomegalovirus exposure and HLA in healthy donors. The germline V gene has CDR1 SNHLY and CDR2 FYNNEI. This CDR3 has 13 residues. The ends were cut back, 8 bases at V and 7 bases at J, with 15 bases in the middle. The study ran its PCR with 60 Vbeta and 13 Jbeta primers. Clones were read by immunoSEQ multiplex PCR, and TCRdb kept only the in-frame ones, dropping some. Of some 150,000 clones in the sample, about 75% are singletons; the top ten hold approximately 1.4%. The sample comprised PBMCs. This chain joins TRBV2 and TRBJ1-5, with D perhaps TRBD1 (6 bases). The clonotype was recovered from a woman in her thirties or forties in good health and CMV-seronegative. The CDR3 is CASRSQGNQPQHF. CDR3 bases: TGTGCCAGCCGTAGTCAGGGGAACCAGCCCCAGCATTTT.